The T cell receptor beta chain under discussion was sequenced for a study of control samples from healthy donors and cancer patients. The method was immunoSEQ multiplex PCR; TCRdb's version includes in-frame clones alone and lacks a portion of them. This table has some 80,000 clones, around 92% appearing once. The CDR3 runs to 14 residues. Germline CDR1 and CDR2: SSHAT and FNYEAQ (reference sequence). V lost 5 bases and J 5 bases, leaving 14 bases between the germline ends. Sequences were obtained from blood. The chain is built from TRBV7-7 and TRBJ2-3; a possible D gene is TRBD2 (6 bases). The receptor was derived from a man aged 50-59 years in good health. The CDR3 DNA is TGTGCCAGCAGCCTCGGGACTCAGGGAGATACGCAGTATTTT. It translates to CASSLGTQGDTQYF.